This entry lists 3 T cell receptor beta chains sequenced from one sample in a study of T cell responses to AZD1222 COVID-19 vaccine. Method: immunoSEQ multiplex PCR; TCRdb's copy keeps in-frame clones and lacks some. The sample records about 130,000 clones, 80% to 90% being singletons. Sequenced material: peripheral blood, taken on day 0 of AZD1222 vaccination. The receptors shown here come from an adult in good health.

The genes are TRBV6-1 and TRBJ2-6; D perhaps matches TRBD1 (6 bases). This CDR3 is built from 17 residues. Germline values: CDR1 MNHNS, CDR2 SASEGT. Trimming pared 3 bases from V and 0 bases from J, leaving 12 bases between. The DNA for the CDR3 is TGTGCCAGCAGTGACAGGGGTTTCACCTCTGGGGCCAACGTCCTGACTTTC. Its protein is CASSDRGFTSGANVLTF.

The CDR3 nucleotides read TGTGCCAGCAGAGGCTTGGGACAGCTTAATTCACCCCTCCACTTT. Translated, it gives CASRGLGQLNSPLHF. The gene calls are TRBV4-2 and TRBJ1-6; TRBD1 aligns across 7 bases. CDR1 and CDR2 from the germline V gene are LGHNA and YNFKEQ. The CDR3 sequence is 15 residues long. V trimming: 6 bases; J trimming: 6 bases; junction bases outside the gene matches: 8.

The table lists this clone with a few counts. V gene TRBV11-2 combines with J gene TRBJ1-4; maybe TRBD1 (5 bases). Trimming cost V 5 bases and J 1 base, with 20 bases left between them. The V gene's germline CDR1 is SGHAT and CDR2 FQNNGV. The CDR3 covers 18 residues. The CDR3 spells CASSARRMGGGTNEKLFF. The DNA of the CDR3 is TGTGCCAGCAGCGCCCGGAGAATGGGGGGGGGAACTAATGAAAAACTGTTTTTT.